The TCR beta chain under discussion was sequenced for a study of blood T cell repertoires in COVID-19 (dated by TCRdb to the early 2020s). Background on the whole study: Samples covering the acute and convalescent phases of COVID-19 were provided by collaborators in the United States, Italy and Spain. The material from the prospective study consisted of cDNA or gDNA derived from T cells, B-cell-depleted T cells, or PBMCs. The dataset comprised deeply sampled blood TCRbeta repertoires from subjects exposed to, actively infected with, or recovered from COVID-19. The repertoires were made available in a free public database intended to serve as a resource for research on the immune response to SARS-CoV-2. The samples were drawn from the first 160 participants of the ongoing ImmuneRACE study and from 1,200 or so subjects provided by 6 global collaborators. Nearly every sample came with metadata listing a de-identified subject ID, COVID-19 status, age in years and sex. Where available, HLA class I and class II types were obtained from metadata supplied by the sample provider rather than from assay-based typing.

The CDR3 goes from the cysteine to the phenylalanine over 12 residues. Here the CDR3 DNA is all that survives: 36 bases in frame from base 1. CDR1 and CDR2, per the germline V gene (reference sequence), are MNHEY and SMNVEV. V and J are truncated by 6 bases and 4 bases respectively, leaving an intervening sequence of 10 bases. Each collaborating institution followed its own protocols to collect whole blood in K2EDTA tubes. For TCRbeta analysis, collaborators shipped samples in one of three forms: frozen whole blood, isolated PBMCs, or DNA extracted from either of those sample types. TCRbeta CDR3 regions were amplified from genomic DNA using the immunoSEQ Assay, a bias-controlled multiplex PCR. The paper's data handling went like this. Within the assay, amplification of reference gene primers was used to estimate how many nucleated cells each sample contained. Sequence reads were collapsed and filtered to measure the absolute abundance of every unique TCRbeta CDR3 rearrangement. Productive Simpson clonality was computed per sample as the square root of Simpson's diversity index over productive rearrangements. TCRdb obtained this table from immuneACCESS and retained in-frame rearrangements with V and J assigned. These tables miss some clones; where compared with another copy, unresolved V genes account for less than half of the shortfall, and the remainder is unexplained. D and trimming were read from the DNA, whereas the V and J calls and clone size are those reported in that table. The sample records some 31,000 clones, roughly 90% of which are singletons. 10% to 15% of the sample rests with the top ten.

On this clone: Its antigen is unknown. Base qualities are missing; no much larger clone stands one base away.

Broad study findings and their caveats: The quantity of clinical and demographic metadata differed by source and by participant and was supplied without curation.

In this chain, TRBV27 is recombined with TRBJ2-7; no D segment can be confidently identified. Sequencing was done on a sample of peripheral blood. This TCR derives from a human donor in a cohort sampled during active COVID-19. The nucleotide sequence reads TGTGCCAGCAGGGCCCCGGGTTACGAGCAGTACTTC. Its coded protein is CASRAPGYEQYF.